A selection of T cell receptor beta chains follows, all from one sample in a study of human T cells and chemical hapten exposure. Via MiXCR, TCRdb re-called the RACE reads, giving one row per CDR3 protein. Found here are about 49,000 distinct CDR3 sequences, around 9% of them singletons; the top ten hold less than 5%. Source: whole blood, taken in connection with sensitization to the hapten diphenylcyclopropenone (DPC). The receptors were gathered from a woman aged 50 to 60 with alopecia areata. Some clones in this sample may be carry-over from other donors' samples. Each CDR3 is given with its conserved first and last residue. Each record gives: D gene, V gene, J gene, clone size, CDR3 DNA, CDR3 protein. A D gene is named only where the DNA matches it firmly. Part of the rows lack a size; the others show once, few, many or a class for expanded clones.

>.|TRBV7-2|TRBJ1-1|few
TGTGCCAGCAGCTTAGAACCGGGGGGAATAGCTTTCTTT
CASSLEPGGIAFF
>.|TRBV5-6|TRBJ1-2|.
TGTGCCAGCAGCCCGGTCGTCACAGGGGGCTACACCTTC
CASSPVVTGGYTF
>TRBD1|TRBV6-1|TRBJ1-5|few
TGTGCCAGTAAGGGTCTTGCCGGGACAGAGAATCAGCCCCAGCATTTT
CASKGLAGTENQPQHF
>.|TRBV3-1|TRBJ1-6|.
TGTGCCAGCAGCCCCCGCGGGGGCTGGGATTCACCCCTCCACTTT
CASSPRGGWDSPLHF
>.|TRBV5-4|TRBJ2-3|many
TGTGCCAGCAGCTTGGTCGGTGTACGAGGTTTTAGCACAGATACGCAGTATTTT
CASSLVGVRGFSTDTQYF
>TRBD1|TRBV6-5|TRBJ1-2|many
TGTGCCAGCAGCCCTGTAACCGGGACAGGGATCTATGGCTACACCTTC
CASSPVTGTGIYGYTF
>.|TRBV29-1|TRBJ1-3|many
TGCAGCGGAGCCTCTGGAAACACCATATATTTT
CSGASGNTIYF
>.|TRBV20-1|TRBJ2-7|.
TGCAGTGCTAGAGACAGCCTCCAAGAATACGAGCAGTACTTC
CSARDSLQEYEQYF
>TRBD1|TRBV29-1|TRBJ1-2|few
TGCAGCGTTGAACCAGGGGGGAAAAATGGCTACACCTTC
CSVEPGGKNGYTF
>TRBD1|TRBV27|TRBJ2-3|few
TGTGCCAGCAGTTCACCTAGACAGGGGATTACAGATACGCAGTATTTT
CASSSPRQGITDTQYF
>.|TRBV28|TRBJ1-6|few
TGTGCCAGCTGGGGCGGAGTGGACCCCCTCCACTTT
CASWGGVDPLHF
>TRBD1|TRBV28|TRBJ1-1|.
TGTGCCAGCTGGCTAGGACAGGGTGAAGCTTTCTTT
CASWLGQGEAFF
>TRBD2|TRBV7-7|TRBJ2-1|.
TGTGCCAGCAGCCAGACTAGCGGGAGGTACAATGAGCAGTTCTTC
CASSQTSGRYNEQFF
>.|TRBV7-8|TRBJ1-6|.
TGTGCCAGCAGCATGCAGATCTCCTATAATTCACCCCTCCACTTT
CASSMQISYNSPLHF
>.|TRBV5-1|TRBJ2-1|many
TGCGCCAGCAGCTTACAAGTGGGCAATGAGCAGTTCTTC
CASSLQVGNEQFF
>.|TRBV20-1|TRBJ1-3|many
TGCAGTGCGACATCTCTGGAAGTTTCTGGAAACACCATATATTTT
CSATSLEVSGNTIYF
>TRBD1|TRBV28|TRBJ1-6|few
TGTGCCAGCACCCCCCACCCCCGGACAGGTCGATCACCCCTCCACTTT
CASTPHPRTGRSPLHF
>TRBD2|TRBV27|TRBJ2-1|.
TGTGCCAGCAGTTTCGGCGGGAGGGCCTACAATGAGCAGTTCTTC
CASSFGGRAYNEQFF
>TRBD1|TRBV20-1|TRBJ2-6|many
TGCAGTGCTTATAGCCCTACGGACAGGTCTTTCTCTGGGGCCAACGTCCTGACTTTC
CSAYSPTDRSFSGANVLTF
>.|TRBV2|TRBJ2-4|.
TGTGCCAGCAGTGAAGCTCGGACCTCCAAAAACATTCAGTACTTC
CASSEARTSKNIQYF
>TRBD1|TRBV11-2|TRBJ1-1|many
TGTGCCAGCAGCTTAGGTCCGGGACAGGCAGGATTGGGGACTGAAGCTTTCTTT
CASSLGPGQAGLGTEAFF
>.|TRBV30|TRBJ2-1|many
TGTGCCTGGAGTACCCCTAGCGTGGGGCAGTTCTTC
CAWSTPSVGQFF
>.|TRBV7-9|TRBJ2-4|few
TGTGCCAGCAGCTCGGAAGGTGGGACTAAAAACATTCAGTACTTC
CASSSEGGTKNIQYF
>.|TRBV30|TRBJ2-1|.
TGTGCCTGGAGTGCGGAACTAGAAGACAATGAGCAGTTCTTC
CAWSAELEDNEQFF
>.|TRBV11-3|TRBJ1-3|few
TGTGCCAGCAGAGGGAAGGTATTCGTCTCTGGAAACACCATATATTTT
CASRGKVFVSGNTIYF
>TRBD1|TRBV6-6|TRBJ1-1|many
TGTGCCAGCAGTTACTTTCGACAGGGTCGAGACACTGAAGCTTTCTTT
CASSYFRQGRDTEAFF
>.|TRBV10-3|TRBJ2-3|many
TGTGCCATCAGTGATCTGAGGCTTACTAGCACAGATACGCAGTATTTT
CAISDLRLTSTDTQYF
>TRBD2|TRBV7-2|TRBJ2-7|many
TGTGCCAGCAGCCAGATAGCGGGAACGAACGAGCAGTACTTC
CASSQIAGTNEQYF
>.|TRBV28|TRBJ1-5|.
TGTGCCAGCATAAGGGGGGGAGGCCAGCCCCAGCATTTT
CASIRGGGQPQHF
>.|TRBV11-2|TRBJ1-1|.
TGTGCCAGCAGCCCTTCCCGTTGGACTGAAGCTTTCTTT
CASSPSRWTEAFF
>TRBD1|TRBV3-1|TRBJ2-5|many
TGTGCCAGCAGCCAAGGACAGGGGGTGGCGGGGCCCCAGTACTTC
CASSQGQGVAGPQYF
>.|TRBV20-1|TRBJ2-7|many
TGCAGTGCATGGGTCCCGGTTTACGAGCAGTACTTC
CSAWVPVYEQYF
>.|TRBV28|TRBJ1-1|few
TGTGCCAGCAGTTTGTGGAGAACTGAAGCTTTCTTT
CASSLWRTEAFF
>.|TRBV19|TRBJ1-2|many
TGTGCCAGTAGATCCCCCGGGACGAACTTTCGTTACACCTTC
CASRSPGTNFRYTF
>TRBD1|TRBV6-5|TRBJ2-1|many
TGTGCCAGCACCTACTACGGGTCGGGACAGAACAATGAGCAGTTCTTC
CASTYYGSGQNNEQFF
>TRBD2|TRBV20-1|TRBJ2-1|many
TGCAGTGCTAGAATCGCGGGAGGGCCTGATGAGCAGTTCTTC
CSARIAGGPDEQFF
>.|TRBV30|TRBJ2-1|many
TGTGCCTGGAGTATAGACTACTCTAATGAGCAGTTCTTC
CAWSIDYSNEQFF
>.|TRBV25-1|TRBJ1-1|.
TGTGCCAGCAGACCGGGACAAATGAACACTGAAGCTTTCTTT
CASRPGQMNTEAFF
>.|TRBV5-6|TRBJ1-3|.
TGTGCCAGCAGCTTGGGGACAGTCCTCTCTGGAAACACCATATATTTT
CASSLGTVLSGNTIYF
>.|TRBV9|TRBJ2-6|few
TGTGCCAGCAGATTTGCGGACTCTGGGGCCAACGTCCTGACTTTC
CASRFADSGANVLTF